The 9 T cell receptor beta chains reported below all come from one sample, sequenced in a study of identifying expanded T cells in peripheral blood. Data came from immunoSEQ multiplex PCR; TCRdb stores just in-frame clones and leaves some out. The sample contains more than 50,000 clones, approximately 80% of which appear only once. The sequenced sample consisted of blood. These TCRs come from a person between 18 and 69 years old in good health.

The genes are TRBV5-4 and TRBJ2-3; D unresolved. Germline-derived CDR1 and CDR2 are SGHNT and YYREEE (reference sequence). V was clipped by 0 bases and J by 1 base, with 12 bases between them. There are 16 residues in the CDR3. The DNA of the CDR3 is TGTGCCAGCAGCTTGGGTCGTCGGACCGGCACAGATACGCAGTATTTT. This codes for CASSLGRRTGTDTQYF.

This clone has just one count. This chain connects TRBV9 to TRBJ2-3; D gene ambiguous. The germline gives CDR1 SGDLS, CDR2 YYNGEE. This CDR3 region has 15 residues. V lost 0 bases and J 1 base, leaving 9 bases between the germline ends. This CDR3 is CASSVDSLGTDTQYF. Here the CDR3 DNA reads TGTGCCAGCAGCGTAGATTCGCTGGGCACAGATACGCAGTATTTT. The variable domain in full, with the rest retrieved from reference TRBV9 and TRBJ2-3, is DSGVTQTPKHLITATGQRVTLRCSPRSGDLSVYWYQQSLDQGLQFLIQYYNGEERAKGNILERFSAQQFPDLHSELNLSSLELGDSALYFCASSVDSLGTDTQYFGPGTRLTVL.

In its sample, this clone was seen once. The rearrangement joins TRBV5-4 to TRBJ2-1, with no clear D. V was clipped by 0 bases and J by 7 bases, with 5 bases between them. This CDR3 region has 12 residues. Germline CDR1 is SGHNT and CDR2 is YYREEE (reference sequence). CDR3 in amino acids: CASSLVENEQFF. The DNA for the CDR3 is TGTGCCAGCAGCTTGGTGGAGAATGAGCAGTTCTTC. Based on the CDR3 plus reference TRBV5-4 and TRBJ2-1, the full variable domain is ETGVTQSPTHLIKTRGQQVTLRCSSQSGHNTVSWYQQALGQGPQFIFQYYREEENGRGNFPPRFSGLQFPNYSSELNVNALELDDSALYLCASSLVENEQFFGPGTRLTVL.

The rearrangement joins TRBV5-1 to TRBJ2-6, with a possible D match to TRBD1 (5 bases). The CDR3 spans 16 residues. The germline V gene has CDR1 SGHRS and CDR2 YFSETQ. V dropped 1 base and J dropped 0 bases, with 8 bases sitting between them. CDR3 DNA: TGCGCCAGCAGCTTGACAGGTAGCTCTGGGGCCAACGTCCTGACTTTC. Translation: CASSLTGSSGANVLTF.

Only a few counts were recorded for this clone. This chain connects TRBV7-9 to TRBJ1-2; D not resolved. The CDR3 spans 14 residues. V lost 1 base, J lost 0 bases, and 6 bases lay in between. Germline V gene data show CDR1 as SEHNR and CDR2 as FQNEAQ (reference sequence). The CDR3 loop reads CASSLDGTNYGYTF. CDR3 bases: TGTGCCAGCAGCTTAGACGGCACTAACTATGGCTACACCTTC.

J is TRBJ1-5 and V is TRBV7-9, with D uncertain. V was cut by 2 bases and J by 11 bases, with 10 bases left in between. CDR3 length: 12 residues. Germline values: CDR1 SEHNR, CDR2 FQNEAQ (reference sequence). The CDR3 DNA sequence: TGTGCCAGCAGCTTATCGACCAAGACCCAGCATTTT. This encodes CASSLSTKTQHF.

This clone was seen a few times. The chain links TRBV25-1 to TRBJ1-6; D is possibly TRBD1 (5 bases). Trimming removed 4 bases from V and 6 bases from J, with 13 bases in between. CDR3 size: 15 residues. In germline, CDR1 is MGHDK, CDR2 SYGVNS. This CDR3 is CASSGPGRVNSPLHF. The CDR3 nucleotides read TGTGCCAGCAGTGGACCCGGCAGGGTTAATTCACCCCTCCACTTT. The full variable domain, its missing parts supplied by reference TRBV25-1 and TRBJ1-6, is EADIYQTPRYLVIGTGKKITLECSQTMGHDKMYWYQQDPGMELHLIHYSYGVNSTEKGDLSSESTVSRIRTEHFPLTLESARPSHTSQYLCASSGPGRVNSPLHFGNGTRLTVT.

The V and J genes are TRBV19 and TRBJ2-7; possibly TRBD1 for D (6 bases). V was pared by 4 bases and J by 5 bases, with 21 bases between. Germline V lookup: CDR1 LNHDA, CDR2 SQIVND (reference sequence). The CDR3 spans 16 residues. CDR3 amino acids: CASSTSGRGAVNEQYF. As DNA, the CDR3 is TGTGCCAGTAGTACGTCTGGCAGGGGCGCGGTAAACGAGCAGTACTTC.

The chain has TRBV4-1 and TRBJ1-2; 8 bases fit TRBD1. Germline V CDR1 and CDR2: MGHRA, YSYEKL. CDR3 length: 15 residues. V shed 8 bases and J 6 bases; nucleotides not matched to a gene: 14. DNA for the CDR3: TGCGCCAGCTCCTCCCAGGGGGCTCAAGAAGATGGCTACACCTTC. This sequence encodes CASSSQGAQEDGYTF.